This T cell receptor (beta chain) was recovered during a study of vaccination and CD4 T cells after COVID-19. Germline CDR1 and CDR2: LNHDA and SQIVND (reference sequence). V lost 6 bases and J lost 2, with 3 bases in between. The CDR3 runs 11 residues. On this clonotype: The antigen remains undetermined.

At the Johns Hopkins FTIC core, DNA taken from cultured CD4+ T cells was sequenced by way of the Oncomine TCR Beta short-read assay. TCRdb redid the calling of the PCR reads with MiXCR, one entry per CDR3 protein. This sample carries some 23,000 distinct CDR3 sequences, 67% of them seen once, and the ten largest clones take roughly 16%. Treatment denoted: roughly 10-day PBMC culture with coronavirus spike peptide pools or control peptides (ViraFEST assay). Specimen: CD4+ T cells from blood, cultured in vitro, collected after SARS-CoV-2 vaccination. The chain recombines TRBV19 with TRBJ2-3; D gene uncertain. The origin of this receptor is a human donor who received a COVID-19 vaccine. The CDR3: CASRYTDTQYF. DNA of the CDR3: TGTGCCAGTAGGTACACAGATACGCAGTATTTT.